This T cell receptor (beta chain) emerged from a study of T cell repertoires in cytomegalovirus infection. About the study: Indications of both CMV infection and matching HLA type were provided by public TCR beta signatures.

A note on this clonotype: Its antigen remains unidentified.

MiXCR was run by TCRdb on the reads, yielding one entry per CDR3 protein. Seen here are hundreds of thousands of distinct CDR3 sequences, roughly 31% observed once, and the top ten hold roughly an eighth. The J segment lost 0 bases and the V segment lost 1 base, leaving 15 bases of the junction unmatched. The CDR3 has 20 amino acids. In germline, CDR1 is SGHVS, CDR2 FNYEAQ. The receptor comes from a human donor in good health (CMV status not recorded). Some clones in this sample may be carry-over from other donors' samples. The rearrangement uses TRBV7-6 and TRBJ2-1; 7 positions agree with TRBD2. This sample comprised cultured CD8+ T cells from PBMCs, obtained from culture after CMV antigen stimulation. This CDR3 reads CASSLEPGLVGPSSYNEQFF. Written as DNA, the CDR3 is TGTGCCAGCAGCTTAGAACCAGGACTAGTGGGGCCTAGCTCCTACAATGAGCAGTTCTTC.